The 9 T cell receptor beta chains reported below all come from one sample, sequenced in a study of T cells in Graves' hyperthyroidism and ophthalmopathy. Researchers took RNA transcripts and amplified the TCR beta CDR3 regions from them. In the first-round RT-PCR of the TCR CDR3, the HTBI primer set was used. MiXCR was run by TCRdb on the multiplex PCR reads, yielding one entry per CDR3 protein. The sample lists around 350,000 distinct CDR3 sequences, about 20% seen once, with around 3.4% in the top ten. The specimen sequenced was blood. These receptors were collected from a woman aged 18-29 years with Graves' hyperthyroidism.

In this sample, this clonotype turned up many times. CDR3 sequence: CASSFVRGGETQYF. For the CDR3, the DNA is TGTGCCAGCAGCTTCGTCAGGGGGGGAGAGACCCAGTACTTC. V is TRBV7-2 and J is TRBJ2-5; the D gene could be TRBD1 or TRBD2 (7 bases each). This CDR3 has 14 residues. The V end was cut by 3 bases, the J end by 4 bases, with 12 bases between. Germline V CDR1 and CDR2: SGHTA, FQGNSA.

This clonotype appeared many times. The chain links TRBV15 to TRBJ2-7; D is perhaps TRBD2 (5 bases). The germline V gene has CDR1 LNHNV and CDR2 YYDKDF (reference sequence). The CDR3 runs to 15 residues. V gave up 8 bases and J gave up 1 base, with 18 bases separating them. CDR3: CATEPPEELSYEQYF. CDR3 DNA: TGTGCCACCGAGCCTCCGGAGGAACTTTCCTACGAGCAGTACTTC.

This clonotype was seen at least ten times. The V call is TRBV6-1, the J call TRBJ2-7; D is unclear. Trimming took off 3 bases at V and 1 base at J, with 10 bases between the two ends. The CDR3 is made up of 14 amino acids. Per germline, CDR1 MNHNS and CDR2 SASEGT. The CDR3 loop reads CASSEVLQSYEQYF. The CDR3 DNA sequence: TGTGCCAGCAGTGAGGTCCTACAGTCCTACGAGCAGTACTTC.

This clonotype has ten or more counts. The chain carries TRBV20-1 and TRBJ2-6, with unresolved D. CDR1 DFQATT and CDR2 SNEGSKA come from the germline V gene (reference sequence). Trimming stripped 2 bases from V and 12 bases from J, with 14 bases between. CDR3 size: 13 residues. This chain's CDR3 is CSARRPGSGVLTF. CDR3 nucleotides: TGCAGTGCTAGAAGGCCGGGTTCTGGCGTCCTGACTTTC.

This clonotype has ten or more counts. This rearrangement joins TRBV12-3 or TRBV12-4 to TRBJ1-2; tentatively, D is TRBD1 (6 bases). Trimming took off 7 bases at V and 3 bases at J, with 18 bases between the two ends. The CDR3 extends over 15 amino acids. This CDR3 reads CASIPRRGRDYGYTF. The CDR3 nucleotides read TGTGCCAGCATCCCCCGACGGGGGCGGGACTATGGCTACACCTTC.

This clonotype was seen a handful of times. DNA for the CDR3: TGCAGTGCTAGAACCCACCGGGGACAGAATAGCAATCAGCCCCAGCATTTT. Amino acid sequence: CSARTHRGQNSNQPQHF. V and J are TRBV20-1 and TRBJ1-5; 7 nucleotides align to TRBD1. CDR3 length equals 17 residues. Germline CDR1 DFQATT, CDR2 SNEGSKA (reference sequence). The V gene end was trimmed by 2 bases and the J gene end by 0 bases; junction bases not matched to a gene: 10.

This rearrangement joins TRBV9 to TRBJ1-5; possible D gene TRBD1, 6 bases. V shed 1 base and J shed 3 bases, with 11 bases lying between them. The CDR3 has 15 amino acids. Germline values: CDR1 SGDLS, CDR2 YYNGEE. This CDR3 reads CASSVSTGSNQPQHF. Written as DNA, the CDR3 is TGTGCCAGCAGCGTATCTACAGGGTCCAATCAGCCCCAGCATTTT.

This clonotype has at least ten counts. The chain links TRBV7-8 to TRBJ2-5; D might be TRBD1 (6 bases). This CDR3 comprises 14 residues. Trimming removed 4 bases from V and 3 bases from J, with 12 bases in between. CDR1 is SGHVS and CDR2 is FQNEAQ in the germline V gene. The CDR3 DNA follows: TGTGCCAGCAGCTCGAGGCCAGGGGAAGAGACCCAGTACTTC. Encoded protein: CASSSRPGEETQYF.

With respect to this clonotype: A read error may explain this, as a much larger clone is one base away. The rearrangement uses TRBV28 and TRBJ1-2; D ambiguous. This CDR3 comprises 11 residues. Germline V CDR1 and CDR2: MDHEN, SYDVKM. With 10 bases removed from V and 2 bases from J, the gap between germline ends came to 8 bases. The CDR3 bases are TGTGCCATCAATGTGAACTATGGCTACACCTTC. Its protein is CAINVNYGYTF.